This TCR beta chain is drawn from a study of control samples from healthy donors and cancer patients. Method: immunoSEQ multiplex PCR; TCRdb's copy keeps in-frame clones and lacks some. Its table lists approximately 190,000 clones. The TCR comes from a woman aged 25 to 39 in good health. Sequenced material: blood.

The CDR3 loop is CASSPGEHQPQHF. The DNA of the CDR3 is TGTGCCAGTAGTCCGGGGGAGCATCAGCCCCAGCATTTT. The V call is TRBV19, the J call TRBJ1-5; D possibly corresponds to TRBD1 (5 bases). CDR3 length equals 13 residues. The ends were cut back, 5 bases at V and 5 bases at J, with 10 bases in the middle. Germline CDR1 is LNHDA and CDR2 is SQIVND (reference sequence).